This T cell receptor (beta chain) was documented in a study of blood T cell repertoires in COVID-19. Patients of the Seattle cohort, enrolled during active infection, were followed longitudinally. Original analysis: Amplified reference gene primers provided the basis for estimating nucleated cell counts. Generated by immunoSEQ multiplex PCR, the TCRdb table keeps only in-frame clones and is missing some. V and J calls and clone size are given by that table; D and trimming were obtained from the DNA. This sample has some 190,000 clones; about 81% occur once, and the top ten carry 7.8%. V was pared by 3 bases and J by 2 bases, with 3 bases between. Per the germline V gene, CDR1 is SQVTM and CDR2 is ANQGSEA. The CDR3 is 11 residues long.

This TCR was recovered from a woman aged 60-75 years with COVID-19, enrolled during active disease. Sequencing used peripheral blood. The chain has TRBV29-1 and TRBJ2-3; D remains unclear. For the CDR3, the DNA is TGCAGCGTTGATTACACAGATACGCAGTATTTT. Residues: CSVDYTDTQYF.